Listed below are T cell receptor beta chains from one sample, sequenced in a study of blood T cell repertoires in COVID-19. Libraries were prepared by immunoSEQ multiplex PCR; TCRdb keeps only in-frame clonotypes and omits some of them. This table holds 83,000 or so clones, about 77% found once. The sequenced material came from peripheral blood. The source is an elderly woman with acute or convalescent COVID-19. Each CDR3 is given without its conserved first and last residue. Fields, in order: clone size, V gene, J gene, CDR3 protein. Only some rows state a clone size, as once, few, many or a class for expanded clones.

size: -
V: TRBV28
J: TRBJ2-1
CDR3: ASSLFLAGVLGSSYNEQF

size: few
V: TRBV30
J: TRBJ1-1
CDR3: ALTGGDTEAF

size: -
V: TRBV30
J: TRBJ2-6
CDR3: AWAGAGAGANVLT

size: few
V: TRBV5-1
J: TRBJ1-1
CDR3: ASRPQPNTEAF

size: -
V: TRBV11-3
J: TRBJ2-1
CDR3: ASSLGRGSYNEQF

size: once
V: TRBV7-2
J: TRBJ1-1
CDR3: ASSPRGQGRTEAF

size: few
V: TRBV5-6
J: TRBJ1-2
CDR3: ASSFRVKVYGYT

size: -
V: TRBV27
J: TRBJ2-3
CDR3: ASSFWGLATGDTQY

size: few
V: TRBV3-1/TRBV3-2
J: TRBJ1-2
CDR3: ASRDHTHGGYT

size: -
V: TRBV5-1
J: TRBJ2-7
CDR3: ASSFPPAGEQY

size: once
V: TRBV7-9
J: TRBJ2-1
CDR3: ASSLGLAPGHEQF

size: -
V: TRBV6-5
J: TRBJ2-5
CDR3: ASSQTTQSGTRY

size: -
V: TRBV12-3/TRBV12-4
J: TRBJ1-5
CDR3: ASSFREDQPQH

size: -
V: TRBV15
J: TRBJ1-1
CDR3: ATSVRQNTEAF

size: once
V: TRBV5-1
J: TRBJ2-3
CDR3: ASLAGNTDTQY

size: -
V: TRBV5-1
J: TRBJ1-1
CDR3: ASSLGAGNTEAF